A selection of T cell receptor beta chains follows, all from one sample in a study of T-cell reconstitution after alpha-beta-depleted transplantation in children. MiXCR was run by TCRdb on the PCR reads, yielding one entry per CDR3 protein. The sample has around 230,000 distinct CDR3 sequences; approximately 17% are singletons. Source: PBMCs, mostly from graft donor cells, taken 360 days after TCRalphabeta/CD19-depleted stem cell transplant. These receptor sequences come from a male patient between 2 and 10 years old who had a stem cell transplant for acute lymphoblastic leukemia, so the T cells may come from the graft donor. Both conserved end residues are part of each CDR3. A D gene is named only where the DNA matches it firmly. Size tells how often a clone was seen (once, few, many) or the class of an expanded clone, and some rows leave it out.

v_call: TRBV12-3/TRBV12-4
d_call: NA
j_call: TRBJ1-1
clone_size: NA
cdr3_aa: CASSQPGLEAFF
cdr3_nt: TGTGCCAGCAGTCAACCAGGCCTTGAAGCTTTCTTT

v_call: TRBV11-2
d_call: NA
j_call: TRBJ1-5
clone_size: few
cdr3_aa: CASSLDAQDYQPQHF
cdr3_nt: TGTGCCAGCAGCTTAGATGCCCAAGACTATCAGCCCCAGCATTTT

v_call: TRBV12-3/TRBV12-4
d_call: NA
j_call: TRBJ2-2
clone_size: few
cdr3_aa: CASTSDLSWVPGELFF
cdr3_nt: TGTGCCAGCACATCTGACCTGAGCTGGGTTCCCGGGGAGCTGTTTTTT

v_call: TRBV28
d_call: NA
j_call: TRBJ2-3
clone_size: few
cdr3_aa: CASSLWGGPPTDTQYF
cdr3_nt: TGTGCCAGCAGTTTATGGGGGGGGCCACCCACAGATACGCAGTATTTT

v_call: TRBV20-1
d_call: NA
j_call: TRBJ2-1
clone_size: NA
cdr3_aa: CSAQGGGPYNEQFF
cdr3_nt: TGCAGTGCCCAGGGGGGGGGGCCGTACAATGAGCAGTTCTTC

v_call: TRBV12-3/TRBV12-4
d_call: TRBD1
j_call: TRBJ2-2
clone_size: NA
cdr3_aa: CAAGTENTGELFF
cdr3_nt: TGTGCCGCCGGGACAGAGAACACCGGGGAGCTGTTTTTT

v_call: TRBV7-2
d_call: NA
j_call: TRBJ1-1
clone_size: many
cdr3_aa: CASTRLSGNEAFF
cdr3_nt: TGTGCCAGCACCCGACTATCCGGGAATGAAGCTTTCTTT

v_call: TRBV7-3
d_call: TRBD1
j_call: TRBJ2-7
clone_size: NA
cdr3_aa: CASSLLPGQDYEQYF
cdr3_nt: TGTGCCAGCAGCCTTCTACCGGGACAGGACTACGAGCAGTACTTC

v_call: TRBV2
d_call: NA
j_call: TRBJ2-4
clone_size: NA
cdr3_aa: CASSESSLAKNIQYF
cdr3_nt: TGTGCCAGCAGTGAATCTAGCCTAGCCAAAAACATTCAGTACTTC

v_call: TRBV20-1
d_call: NA
j_call: TRBJ2-3
clone_size: NA
cdr3_aa: CSARPRNTGASTDTQYF
cdr3_nt: TGCAGTGCTAGACCCCGAAATACGGGGGCCAGCACAGATACGCAGTATTTT

v_call: TRBV12-3/TRBV12-4
d_call: NA
j_call: TRBJ2-2
clone_size: NA
cdr3_aa: CASSLGRSSWTGELFF
cdr3_nt: TGTGCCAGCAGTTTAGGTAGAAGTAGTTGGACCGGGGAGCTGTTTTTT

v_call: TRBV7-2
d_call: NA
j_call: TRBJ2-7
clone_size: few
cdr3_aa: CASSLDQGGREQYF
cdr3_nt: TGTGCCAGCAGCTTAGATCAGGGGGGACGCGAGCAGTACTTC

v_call: TRBV27
d_call: TRBD1
j_call: TRBJ2-7
clone_size: NA
cdr3_aa: CASSYSTGRIPYEQYF
cdr3_nt: TGTGCCAGCAGTTACTCGACAGGGCGAATCCCCTACGAGCAGTACTTC

v_call: TRBV6-1
d_call: TRBD2
j_call: TRBJ2-2
clone_size: once
cdr3_aa: CASRLAGGLNTGELFF
cdr3_nt: TGTGCCAGCCGCCTAGCGGGGGGCCTGAACACCGGGGAGCTGTTTTTT

v_call: TRBV7-8
d_call: NA
j_call: TRBJ1-1
clone_size: NA
cdr3_aa: CASSLEGNSNTEAFF
cdr3_nt: TGTGCCAGCAGCTTAGAGGGCAACTCAAACACTGAAGCTTTCTTT

v_call: TRBV20-1
d_call: NA
j_call: TRBJ1-5
clone_size: few
cdr3_aa: CSALNREGRDGQPQHF
cdr3_nt: TGCAGTGCTTTGAACAGGGAGGGCCGAGACGGCCAGCCCCAGCATTTT

v_call: TRBV3-1
d_call: NA
j_call: TRBJ1-1
clone_size: NA
cdr3_aa: CASSPGAYSTEAFF
cdr3_nt: TGTGCCAGCAGCCCTGGGGCCTATAGCACTGAAGCTTTCTTT